The rows below give T cell receptor beta chains drawn from one sample of a study of PD-1 blockade in mismatch repair-deficient tumors. This table comes from immunoSEQ multiplex PCR, and its TCRdb copy is limited to in-frame clones, with some not included. This sample has over 30,000 clones; around 80% occur once, and the top ten carry 3% to 3.5%. The sample consisted of PBMCs, taken around 6 weeks after starting pembrolizumab. These receptors came from an adult with mismatch repair-deficient cancer. The CDR3 runs from the conserved cysteine through the conserved F or W. Each record gives: V gene, D gene, clone size, J gene, CDR3 DNA, CDR3 protein. The D gene is left open where the match is weak. Not all rows give a size; the values are once, few, many and, for expanded clones, a class.

TRBV5-1,-,-,TRBJ2-1,TGCGCCAGCAGCCCTGACACCTCCTACAATGAGCAGTTCTTC,CASSPDTSYNEQFF
TRBV6-1,TRBD2,-,TRBJ2-3,TGTGCCAGCAGTGCCCTAGCGGGAGGTCCCTTCAGAGATACGCAGTATTTT,CASSALAGGPFRDTQYF
TRBV7-8,-,-,TRBJ2-2,TGTGCCAGCAGCCCCACGGGACATTCGAACACCGGGGAGCTGTTTTTT,CASSPTGHSNTGELFF
TRBV28,-,-,TRBJ1-2,TGTGCCAGCAGCTTAGTAGTTTCAGGGGATGGCTACACCTTC,CASSLVVSGDGYTF
TRBV28,TRBD2,-,TRBJ2-1,TGTGCCAGCAGTTTAGGGCGAATAGCGGGAGCTCATGAGTTCTTC,CASSLGRIAGAHEFF
TRBV18,TRBD1,-,TRBJ2-1,TGTGCCAGCTCACCACTCGTGATATCCGGGACAGGGGGCGATGAGCAGTTCTTC,CASSPLVISGTGGDEQFF
TRBV28,TRBD1,-,TRBJ1-5,TGTGCCAGCAGCAAGGACAGGGGGTTTGTCCAGCCCCAGCATTTT,CASSKDRGFVQPQHF
TRBV7-2,-,once,TRBJ1-2,TGTGCCAGCAGCCGGGGGGGCGGAATTGGCTACACCTTC,CASSRGGGIGYTF
TRBV2,TRBD2,-,TRBJ2-7,TGTGCCAGCATCCCTCAGACTAGCGGGTACGAGCAGTACTTC,CASIPQTSGYEQYF
TRBV5-4,-,-,TRBJ1-6,TGTGCCAGCAGCTCCGGGGAATCACCCCTCCACTTT,CASSSGESPLHF
TRBV6-6,-,-,TRBJ1-1,TGTGCCAGCAGAGGGAGCATGAACACTGAAGCTTTCTTT,CASRGSMNTEAFF
TRBV5-1,TRBD2,once,TRBJ2-1,TGCGCCAGCAGCTCCAGGACTAGCGGGAGGTCGGACAATGAGCAGTTCTTC,CASSSRTSGRSDNEQFF
TRBV5-4,-,-,TRBJ2-1,TGTGCCAGCAGCTTGGCCCTGGACTTTATTAATGAGCAGTTCTTC,CASSLALDFINEQFF